This T cell receptor beta chain stems from a study of cytomegalovirus exposure and HLA in healthy donors. CDR3 length equals 15 residues. In germline, CDR1 is MGHRA, CDR2 YSYEKL. The V gene lost 4 bases and the J gene lost 4 bases, with 17 bases spanning the gap. This clone has a handful of counts. The primer mix had 60 Vbeta and 13 Jbeta primers. The method was immunoSEQ multiplex PCR; TCRdb's version includes in-frame clones alone and lacks a portion of them. Of fewer than 100,000 clones detected, 6% to 9% appear once; the ten largest clones hold over 2%. The rearrangement joins TRBV4-1 to TRBJ2-7; possibly TRBD1 for D (6 bases). This clonotype was sampled from a man aged 50 or older in good health and CMV-seronegative. The material sequenced was PBMCs. The CDR3 here is CASSPKITGKYEQYF. The CDR3 coding sequence is TGCGCCAGCAGCCCGAAAATAACAGGGAAGTACGAGCAGTACTTC.